The T cell receptor (beta chain) under discussion was sequenced for a study of Graves' ophthalmopathy and Graves' hyperthyroidism. The authors amplified TCR beta CDR3 regions, and they did so from RNA transcripts for repertoire sequencing. The first round was an RT-PCR with HTBI primers, and the second round was a multiplex PCR. A single record per CDR3 protein comes from TCRdb applying MiXCR to the multiplex PCR reads. The table lists roughly 700,000 distinct CDR3 sequences, roughly 40% of them singletons, with 44% in the top ten. Germline CDR1 is KGHSH and CDR2 is LQKENI. This CDR3 comprises 15 residues. V lost 0 bases, J lost 8 bases, and 13 bases lay in between.

Input material: peripheral blood. The chain couples TRBV18 to TRBJ1-4; perhaps TRBD1 as D (5 bases). The TCR sequence derives from an adult man with Graves' ophthalmopathy. The CDR3 protein is CASSPPGPRGEKLFF. The DNA of the CDR3 is TGTGCCAGCTCACCACCGGGACCTCGCGGAGAAAAACTGTTTTTT.